One sample yielded the 9 T cell receptor beta chains listed below, sequenced in a study of T and B cells in COVID-19 patients. Blood genomic DNA input for TRB amplification was about 240-550 ng. Multiplex PCR with BIOMED2 TRB-A/B primer pools amplified TRB rearrangements. TCRdb fed the multiplex PCR reads into MiXCR, producing one record per CDR3 protein. The sample has 3,500 or so distinct CDR3 sequences, approximately 30% seen once. The sequenced sample consisted of blood. The receptors were gathered from a human donor with active COVID-19. The donor label of this sample is uncertain.

The chain carries TRBV6-1 and TRBJ1-3; D is undetermined. V dropped 3 bases and J dropped 0 bases, with 3 bases sitting between them. The length of the CDR3 is 13 residues. Germline CDR1 MNHNS, CDR2 SASEGT. CDR3 coding DNA: TGTGCCAGCAGTGACCTCTCTGGAAACACCATATATTTT. It translates to CASSDLSGNTIYF.

This sequence joins TRBV6-6 and TRBJ2-3; 9 nucleotides agree with TRBD2. V was pared by 2 bases and J by 2 bases, with 5 bases of the junction left unmatched. The CDR3 contains 16 residues. Per the germline V gene, CDR1 is MNHNY and CDR2 is SVGAGI (reference sequence). This chain's CDR3 is CASSYGAGGSTDTQYF. CDR3 nucleotide sequence: TGTGCCAGCAGTTACGGGGCGGGGGGGTCCACAGATACGCAGTATTTT.

Sample share makes this clonotype medium-sized (0.01 to 0.1%). The chain recombines TRBV19 with TRBJ2-1; weak D call: TRBD1 (6 bases). Germline CDR1 and CDR2: LNHDA and SQIVND (reference sequence). V was clipped by 5 bases and J by 4 bases, with 18 bases between them. The CDR3 contains 16 residues. CDR3 loop: CASSATGTQAYNEQFF. CDR3 coding DNA: TGTGCCAGTAGTGCCACCGGGACACAGGCTTACAATGAGCAGTTCTTC. Using reference TRBV19 and TRBJ2-1 for the parts outside the CDR3, the full variable domain is DGGITQSPKYLFRKEGQNVTLSCEQNLNHDAMYWYRQDPGQGLRLIYYSQIVNDFQKGDIAEGYSVSREKKESFPLTVTSAQKNPTAFYLCASSATGTQAYNEQFFGPGTRLTVL.

This clonotype has just a few counts. V usage is TRBV19 and J usage is TRBJ1-5; D possibly corresponds to TRBD1 (6 bases). V was pared by 5 bases and J by 6 bases, with 17 bases between. Germline values: CDR1 LNHDA, CDR2 SQIVND (reference sequence). The CDR3 has 15 amino acids. CDR3 region: CASSPREGGSQPQHF. The CDR3 DNA reads as TGTGCCAGTAGTCCCCGCGAGGGGGGGAGTCAGCCCCAGCATTTT. The complete variable domain, with remaining parts taken from reference TRBV19 and TRBJ1-5, reads DGGITQSPKYLFRKEGQNVTLSCEQNLNHDAMYWYRQDPGQGLRLIYYSQIVNDFQKGDIAEGYSVSREKKESFPLTVTSAQKNPTAFYLCASSPREGGSQPQHFGDGTRLSIL.

This clonotype is deemed medium-sized. The CDR3 region is CASSMGGGLYNEQFF. CDR3 nucleotide sequence: TGTGCCAGTAGTATGGGAGGGGGCCTATACAATGAGCAGTTCTTC. The chain combines TRBV19 with TRBJ2-1; D may match TRBD1 or TRBD2 (7 bases each). V was clipped by 3 bases and J by 4 bases, with 13 bases between them. The CDR3 runs 15 residues. CDR1 and CDR2 from the germline V gene are LNHDA and SQIVND (reference sequence).

This clonotype was seen a single time. The chain employs TRBV7-9 and TRBJ1-2; the D is unclear. Trimming took 1 base from V and 3 from J, leaving 6 bases between them. CDR3 length: 13 residues. Per germline, CDR1 SEHNR and CDR2 FQNEAQ (reference sequence). The chain's CDR3 is CASSLVTDYGYTF. The CDR3 nucleotides read TGTGCCAGCAGCTTAGTCACAGACTATGGCTACACCTTC. The full variable domain, completed using reference TRBV7-9 and TRBJ1-2, is DTGVSQNPRHKITKRGQNVTFRCDPISEHNRLYWYRQTLGQGPEFLTYFQNEAQLEKSRLLSDRFSAERPKGSFSTLEIQRTEQGDSAMYLCASSLVTDYGYTFGSGTRLTVV.

Comments on this clonotype: Compared with germline, one end of the junction differs, possibly owing to a read error. The chain combines TRBV5-1 with TRBJ1-6; 10 bases map to TRBD1. CDR1 is SGHRS and CDR2 is YFSETQ in the germline V gene. This CDR3 contains 15 residues. In DNA, the CDR3 is TGCTCCAGCAGCTTGAGGGGACAGGGGAGTTCACCCCTCCACTTT. Translating it yields CSSSLRGQGSSPLHF.

The table lists this clonotype with a few counts. The V gene is TRBV7-9, the J gene TRBJ2-6; D possibly corresponds to TRBD1 (6 bases). Germline V gene sequence: CDR1 SEHNR, CDR2 FQNEAQ (reference sequence). Trimming removed 1 base at V and 2 bases at J, with 12 bases between. This CDR3 spans 17 amino acids. CDR3 sequence (DNA): TGTGCCAGCAGCTTAGGTAGTGGGGACACTGGGGCCAACGTCCTGACTTTC. The encoded protein is CASSLGSGDTGANVLTF.

CDR3 sequence reads: CSVSGQGGYEQYF. CDR3 DNA: TGCAGTGTATCGGGACAGGGGGGCTACGAGCAGTACTTC. The V and J genes are TRBV20-1 and TRBJ2-7, with 11 bases lining up with TRBD1. The CDR3 extends over 13 amino acids. V dropped 7 bases and J dropped 3; count of bases not matched to a gene: 5. Per the germline V gene, CDR1 is DFQATT and CDR2 is SNEGSKA (reference sequence).